The following is a T cell receptor (beta chain) sequence with its context. Specified time point: pre-sensitization, week 0. Treatment indicated: therapeutic diphenylcyclopropenone sensitization with weekly scalp DPC. This entry belongs to a study of human T cells and chemical hapten exposure. This CDR3 has 15 residues. CDR1 and CDR2 from the germline V gene are SGHRS and YFSETQ. Unmatched junction bases numbered 5, after V lost 4 bases and J lost 5 bases. Authors' data handling: Individual samples carried between roughly 20,000 and 690,600 TCRs, with more than 85,000 as the median. TCRdb used MiXCR to reprocess the RACE reads, holding one entry per CDR3 protein. The V and J calls were not made by the authors but by TCRdb's processing. The sample carries some 98,000 distinct CDR3 sequences, approximately 10% recorded once.

This sequence originates from a woman aged 60-75 years with alopecia areata. Some clones in this sample may be carry-over from other donors' samples. This rearrangement joins TRBV5-1 to TRBJ2-1; the match to TRBD2 covers 11 bases. This sample comprised whole blood, obtained in connection with sensitization to the hapten diphenylcyclopropenone (DPC). The CDR3 protein is CASSPLAGGDNEQFF. For the CDR3, the DNA is TGCGCCAGCAGCCCCCTAGCGGGGGGTGACAATGAGCAGTTCTTC.